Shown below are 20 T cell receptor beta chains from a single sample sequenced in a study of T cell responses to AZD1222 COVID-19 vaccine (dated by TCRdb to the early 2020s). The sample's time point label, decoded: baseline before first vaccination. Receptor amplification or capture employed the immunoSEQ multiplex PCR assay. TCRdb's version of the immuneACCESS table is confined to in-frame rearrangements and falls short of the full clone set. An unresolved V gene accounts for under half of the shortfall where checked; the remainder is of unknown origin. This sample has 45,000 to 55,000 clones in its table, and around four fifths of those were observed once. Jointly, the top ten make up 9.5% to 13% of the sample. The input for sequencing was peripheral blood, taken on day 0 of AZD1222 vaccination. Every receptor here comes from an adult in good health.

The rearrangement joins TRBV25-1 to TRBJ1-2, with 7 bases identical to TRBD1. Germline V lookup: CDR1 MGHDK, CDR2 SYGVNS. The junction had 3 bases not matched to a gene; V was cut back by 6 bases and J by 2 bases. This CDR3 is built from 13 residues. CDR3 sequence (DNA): TGTGCCAGCAGCCCGGGACAGAACTATGGCTACACCTTC. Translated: CASSPGQNYGYTF.

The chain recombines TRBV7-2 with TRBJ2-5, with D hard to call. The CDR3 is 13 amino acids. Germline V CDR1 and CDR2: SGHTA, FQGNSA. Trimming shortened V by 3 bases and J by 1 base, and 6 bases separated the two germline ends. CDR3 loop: CASSFGRQETQYF. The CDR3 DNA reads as TGTGCCAGCAGCTTCGGACGCCAAGAGACCCAGTACTTC. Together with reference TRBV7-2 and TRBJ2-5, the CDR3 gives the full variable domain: GAGVSQSPSNKVTEKGKDVELRCDPISGHTALYWYRQSLGQGLEFLIYFQGNSAPDKSGLPSDRFSAERTGGSVSTLTIQRTQQEDSAVYLCASSFGRQETQYFGPGTRLLVL.

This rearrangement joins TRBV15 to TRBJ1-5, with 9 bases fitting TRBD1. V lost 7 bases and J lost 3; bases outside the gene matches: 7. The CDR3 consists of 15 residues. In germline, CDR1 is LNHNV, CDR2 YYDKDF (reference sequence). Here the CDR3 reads CATTDWTGVNQPQHF. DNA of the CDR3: TGTGCCACCACCGATTGGACAGGGGTCAATCAGCCCCAGCATTTT.

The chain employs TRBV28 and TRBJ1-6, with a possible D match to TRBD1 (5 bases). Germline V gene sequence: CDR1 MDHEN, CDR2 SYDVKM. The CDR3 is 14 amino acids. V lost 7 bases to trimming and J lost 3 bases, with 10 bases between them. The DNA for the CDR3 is TGTGCCAGCACTTCGGGGGGCTATAATTCACCCCTCCACTTT. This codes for CASTSGGYNSPLHF.

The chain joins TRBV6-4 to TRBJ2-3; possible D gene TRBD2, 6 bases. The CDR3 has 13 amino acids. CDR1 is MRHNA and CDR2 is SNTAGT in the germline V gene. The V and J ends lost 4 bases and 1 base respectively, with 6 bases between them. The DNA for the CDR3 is TGTGCCAGCAGTGCTAGCGGCACAGATACGCAGTATTTT. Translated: CASSASGTDTQYF.

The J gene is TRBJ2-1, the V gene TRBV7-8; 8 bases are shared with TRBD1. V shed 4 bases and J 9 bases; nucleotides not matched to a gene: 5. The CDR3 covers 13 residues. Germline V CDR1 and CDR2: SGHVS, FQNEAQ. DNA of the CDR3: TGTGCCAGCAGCTCCGACAGGGGCATTGAGCAGTTCTTC. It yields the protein CASSSDRGIEQFF.

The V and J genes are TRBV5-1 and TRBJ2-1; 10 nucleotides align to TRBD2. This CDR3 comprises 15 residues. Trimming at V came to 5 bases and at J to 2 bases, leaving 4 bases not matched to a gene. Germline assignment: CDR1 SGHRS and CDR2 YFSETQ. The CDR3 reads CASRASGSTYNEQFF. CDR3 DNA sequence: TGCGCCAGCAGGGCTAGCGGGAGCACCTACAATGAGCAGTTCTTC.

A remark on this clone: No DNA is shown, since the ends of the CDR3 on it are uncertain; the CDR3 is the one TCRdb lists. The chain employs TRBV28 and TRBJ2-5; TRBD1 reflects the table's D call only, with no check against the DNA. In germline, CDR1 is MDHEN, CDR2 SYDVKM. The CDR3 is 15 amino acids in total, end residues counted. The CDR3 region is CASSSGQGLQETQYF.

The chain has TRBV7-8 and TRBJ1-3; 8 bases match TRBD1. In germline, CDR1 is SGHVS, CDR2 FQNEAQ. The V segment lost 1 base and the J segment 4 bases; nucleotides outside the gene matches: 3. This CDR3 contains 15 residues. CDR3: CASSLDRGGGNTIYF. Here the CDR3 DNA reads TGTGCCAGCAGCTTAGACAGGGGGGGAGGAAACACCATATATTTT.

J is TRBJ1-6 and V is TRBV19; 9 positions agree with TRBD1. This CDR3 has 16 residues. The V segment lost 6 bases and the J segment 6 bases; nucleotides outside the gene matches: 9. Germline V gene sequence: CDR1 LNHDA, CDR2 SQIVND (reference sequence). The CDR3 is CASRGGQGSSNSPLHF. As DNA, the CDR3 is TGTGCCAGTAGGGGTGGACAGGGGAGTTCTAATTCACCCCTCCACTTT.

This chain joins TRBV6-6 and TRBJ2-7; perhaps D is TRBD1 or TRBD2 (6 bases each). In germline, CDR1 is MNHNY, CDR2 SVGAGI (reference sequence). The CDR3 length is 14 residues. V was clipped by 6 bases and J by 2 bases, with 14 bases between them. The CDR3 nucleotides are TGTGCCAGCAGGCCCCTGGGGGGCACCTACGAGCAGTACTTC. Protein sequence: CASRPLGGTYEQYF.

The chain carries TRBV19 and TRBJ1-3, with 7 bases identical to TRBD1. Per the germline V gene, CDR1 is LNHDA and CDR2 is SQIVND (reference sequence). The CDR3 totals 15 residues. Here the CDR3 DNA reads TGTGCTACTTACGACAGGGTCGACTCTGGAAACACCATATATTTT. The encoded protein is CATYDRVDSGNTIYF.

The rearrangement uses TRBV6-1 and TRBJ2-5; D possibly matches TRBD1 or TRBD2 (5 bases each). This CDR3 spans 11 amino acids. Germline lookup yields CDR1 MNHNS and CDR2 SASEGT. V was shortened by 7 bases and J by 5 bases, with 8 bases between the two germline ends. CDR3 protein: CASIRGETQYF. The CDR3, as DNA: TGTGCCAGCATCCGGGGCGAGACCCAGTACTTC.

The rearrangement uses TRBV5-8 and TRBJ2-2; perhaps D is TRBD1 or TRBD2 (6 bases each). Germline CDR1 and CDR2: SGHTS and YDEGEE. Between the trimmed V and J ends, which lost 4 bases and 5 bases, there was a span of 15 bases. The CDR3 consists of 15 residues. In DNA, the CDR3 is TGTGCCAGCAGCCTCGAGGGGGGCAGAACCGGGGAGCTGTTTTTT. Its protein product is CASSLEGGRTGELFF. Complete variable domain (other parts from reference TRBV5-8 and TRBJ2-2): EAGVTQSPTHLIKTRGQQATLRCSPISGHTSVYWYQQALGLGLQFLLWYDEGEERNRGNFPPRFSGRQFPNYSSELNVNALELEDSALYLCASSLEGGRTGELFFGEGSRLTVL.

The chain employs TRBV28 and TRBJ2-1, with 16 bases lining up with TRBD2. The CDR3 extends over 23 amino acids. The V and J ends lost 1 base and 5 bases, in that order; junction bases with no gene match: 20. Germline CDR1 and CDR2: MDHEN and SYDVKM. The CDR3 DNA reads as TGTGCCAGCAGTTTATCCCCTTTTCGACAGGGACTAGCGGGAGGGCCTCCAGACAATGAGCAGTTCTTC. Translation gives CASSLSPFRQGLAGGPPDNEQFF.

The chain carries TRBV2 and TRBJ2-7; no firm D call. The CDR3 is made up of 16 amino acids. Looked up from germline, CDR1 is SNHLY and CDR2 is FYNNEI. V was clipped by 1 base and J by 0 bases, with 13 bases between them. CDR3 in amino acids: CASSEGRPLGSYEQYF. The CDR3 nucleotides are TGTGCCAGCAGTGAAGGGCGTCCCCTGGGCTCCTACGAGCAGTACTTC.

The CDR3 DNA is TGTGCCAGCAGTTACTCGCTGGGGTCCCACGAGCAGTACTTC. This encodes CASSYSLGSHEQYF. The genes are TRBV6-5 and TRBJ2-7, with unresolved D. Germline loops: CDR1 MNHEY, CDR2 SVGAGI. Trimming stripped 0 bases from V and 5 bases from J, with 11 bases between. The CDR3 contains 14 residues.

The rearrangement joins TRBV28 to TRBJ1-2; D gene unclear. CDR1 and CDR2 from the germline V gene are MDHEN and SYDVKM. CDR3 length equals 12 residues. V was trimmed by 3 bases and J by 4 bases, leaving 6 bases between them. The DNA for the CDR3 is TGTGCCAGCAGTTTGCTGACCTATGGCTACACCTTC. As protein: CASSLLTYGYTF.

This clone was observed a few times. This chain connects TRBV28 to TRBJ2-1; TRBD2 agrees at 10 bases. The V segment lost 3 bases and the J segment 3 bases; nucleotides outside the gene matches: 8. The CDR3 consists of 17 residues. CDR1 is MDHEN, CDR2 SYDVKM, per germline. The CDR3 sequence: CASSLGARTSGYNEQFF. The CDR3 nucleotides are TGTGCCAGCAGTTTGGGGGCGCGGACTAGCGGCTACAATGAGCAGTTCTTC.

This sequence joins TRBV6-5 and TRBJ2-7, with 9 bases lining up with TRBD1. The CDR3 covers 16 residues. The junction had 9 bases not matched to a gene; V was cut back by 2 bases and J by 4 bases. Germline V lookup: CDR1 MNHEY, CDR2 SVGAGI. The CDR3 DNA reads TGTGCCAGCAGTTACGGAGGGACAGGGCTTATGTACGAGCAGTACTTC. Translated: CASSYGGTGLMYEQYF.